This note documents a single T cell receptor (beta chain) sequence. The V and J ends lost 3 bases and 3 bases, in that order; junction bases with no gene match: 8. This CDR3 is 15 amino acids long. Looked up from germline, CDR1 is ENHRY and CDR2 is SYGVKD. Time point: newly diagnosed GD, antithyroid drugs for less than 3 months. PBMC RNA served as the TCR library source. The data are from a study of regulatory T cells in long-lasting Graves disease. In building TCR beta libraries, iRepertoire HTBI primers were used together with Arm-PCR of CDR3 regions. One entry per CDR3 protein, called by TCRdb with MiXCR from the multiplex PCR reads. The profile shows approximately 560,000 distinct CDR3 sequences, 16% of them singletons. Separately, the same data were catalogued under a study of T cells in Graves' hyperthyroidism and ophthalmopathy.

The chain couples TRBV10-3 to TRBJ2-7, with 7 nucleotides matching TRBD1. The sequenced sample was peripheral blood mononuclear cells (PBMCs), obtained at new diagnosis, from a patient treated with antithyroid drugs. The TCR originated in a man between 18 and 35 years old with Graves disease. The CDR3 reads CAISETGRGSYEQYF. For the CDR3, the DNA is TGTGCCATCAGTGAAACGGGCAGGGGGAGCTACGAGCAGTACTTC.